Presented here are 4 T cell receptor beta chains from one specimen sequenced in a study of blood T cell repertoires in COVID-19. Some clones are missing from TCRdb's copy, which holds only in-frame ones; the method was immunoSEQ multiplex PCR. Among 120,000 or so clones listed, around 87% were seen once. Sequencing was carried out using peripheral blood. Receptors were obtained from a man between 70 and 80 years old with active or convalescent COVID-19.

V usage is TRBV28 and J usage is TRBJ2-7; possible D gene TRBD2, 6 bases. V was pared by 3 bases and J by 2 bases, with 23 bases between. Germline V gene data show CDR1 as MDHEN and CDR2 as SYDVKM. The CDR3 spans 18 residues. The CDR3 region has the DNA TGTGCCAGCAGTTTTGGACCTTCCTACGGGACTCTCACCTACGAGCAGTACTTC. As protein: CASSFGPSYGTLTYEQYF. Based on the CDR3 plus reference TRBV28 and TRBJ2-7, the full variable domain is DVKVTQSSRYLVKRTGEKVFLECVQDMDHENMFWYRQDPGLGLRLIYFSYDVKMKEKGDIPEGYSVSREKKERFSLILESASTNQTSMYLCASSFGPSYGTLTYEQYFGPGTRLTVT.

The chain recombines TRBV28 with TRBJ1-1; 9 positions agree with TRBD1. Germline V gene lookup returns CDR1 MDHEN and CDR2 SYDVKM. V was clipped by 2 bases and J by 3 bases; unmatched bases: 4. The CDR3 spans 15 residues. CDR3 nucleotides: TGTGCCAGCAGTTTAATTACAGGGGGCTACACTGAAGCTTTCTTT. Translated, it gives CASSLITGGYTEAFF.

The chain uses TRBV19 and TRBJ1-5, with D uncertain. CDR1 is LNHDA and CDR2 is SQIVND in the germline V gene (reference sequence). V was shortened by 3 bases and J by 5 bases, with 5 bases between the two germline ends. The CDR3 length is 12 residues. This chain's CDR3 is CASSINYQPQHF. CDR3 sequence (DNA): TGTGCCAGTAGTATTAACTATCAGCCCCAGCATTTT.

The chain uses TRBV5-1 and TRBJ2-3; D is possibly TRBD2 (6 bases). In germline, CDR1 is SGHRS, CDR2 YFSETQ. This CDR3 spans 17 amino acids. Between the trimmed V and J ends, which lost 4 bases and 0 bases, there was a span of 18 bases. The CDR3 reads CASSTGLVSTSTDTQYF. In DNA, the CDR3 is TGCGCCAGCAGCACGGGACTCGTGTCTACTAGCACAGATACGCAGTATTTT.